These 9 T cell receptor beta chains share one sample of origin, sequenced in a study of naive and memory T cell subsets. General observations from the study: A few larger clonotypes appeared in naive repertoires, especially CD8, possibly memory cells re-expressing CD45RA.

An equimolar mix of two oligonucleotides served as the beta constant-region primer for TRBC1 and TRBC2. Nested alpha and beta constant-region primers with the SP2 primer drove four PCR rounds on ligated cDNA. Via MiXCR, TCRdb re-called the UMI-ligation and nested PCR reads, giving one row per CDR3 protein. The sample has under 150,000 distinct CDR3 sequences, about a fifth seen once. These receptors lack a known antigen. Sequenced sample: naive CD8+ T cells from blood. These receptor sequences come from a human donor in good health.

This clonotype was detected only a few times. The chain links TRBV15 to TRBJ2-7; D is uncertain. This CDR3 contains 13 residues. V was trimmed by 3 bases and J by 4 bases, leaving 10 bases between them. Germline V gene lookup returns CDR1 LNHNV and CDR2 YYDKDF (reference sequence). The CDR3 DNA is TGTGCCACCAGCAGCCGGAGCGAGTACGAGCAGTACTTC. Amino acids: CATSSRSEYEQYF.

This clonotype was seen a few times. V and J are TRBV29-1 and TRBJ2-7, with a possible D match to TRBD2 (6 bases). V dropped 4 bases and J dropped 3 bases, with 10 bases sitting between them. Germline V gene sequence: CDR1 SQVTM, CDR2 ANQGSEA. CDR3 length equals 12 residues. The CDR3 coding sequence is TGCAGCGTTGTCGGGCGGGACTACGAGCAGTACTTC. Encoded protein: CSVVGRDYEQYF.

The gene calls are TRBV6-5 and TRBJ1-6; possible D gene TRBD1, 6 bases. Germline V gene data show CDR1 as MNHEY and CDR2 as SVGAGI. Trimming pared 6 bases from V and 7 bases from J, leaving 19 bases between. CDR3 length: 16 residues. CDR3 DNA sequence: TGTGCCAGCAGCCGGGACAACCCATTACCGAATTCACCCCTCCACTTT. As protein: CASSRDNPLPNSPLHF.

In this sample, this clonotype turned up a few times. The J gene is TRBJ2-7, the V gene TRBV28, with TRBD2 matching over 7 bases. Germline CDR1 and CDR2: MDHEN and SYDVKM. CDR3 size: 14 residues. After removal of 6 bases from V and 7 bases from J, the junction contained 12 bases not matched to a gene. The CDR3, as DNA: TGTGCCAGCAGGGATACCGGACTAGGAGATGAGCAGTACTTC. Its protein product is CASRDTGLGDEQYF.

A few counts support this clonotype. V gene TRBV5-1 combines with J gene TRBJ2-7, with TRBD2 matching over 14 bases. Germline V gene sequence: CDR1 SGHRS, CDR2 YFSETQ. The CDR3 has 17 amino acids. V lost 4 bases, J lost 3 bases, and 9 bases stayed unmatched. CDR3 sequence reads: CASSTGTSGSSLYEQYF. CDR3 DNA: TGCGCCAGCAGCACAGGGACTAGCGGGAGCTCCCTCTACGAGCAGTACTTC.

The chain carries TRBV12-3 or TRBV12-4 and TRBJ2-7; 9 bases agree with TRBD2. This CDR3 is built from 15 residues. V was clipped by 6 bases and J by 3 bases; unmatched bases: 9. The CDR3 DNA reads TGTGCCAGCAGAAGTAGCGGGAGCCTCGGCTACGAGCAGTACTTC. As protein: CASRSSGSLGYEQYF.

This clonotype was seen a handful of times. V usage is TRBV21-1 and J usage is TRBJ2-2; the D call in the table, TRBD2, was not verified against the DNA. TRBV21-1 constitutes a pseudogene. This CDR3 spans 18 amino acids. The CDR3 sequence is CASSKDRGLAGNTGELFF. The CDR3 nucleotides are TGTGCCAGCAGCAAAGATAGGGGACTAGCGGGAAACACCGGGGAGCTGTTTTTT.

V is TRBV28 and J is TRBJ2-7; D ambiguous. Trimming pared 9 bases from V and 0 bases from J, leaving 21 bases between. The germline V gene has CDR1 MDHEN and CDR2 SYDVKM. This CDR3 contains 16 residues. The CDR3 DNA sequence: TGTGCCAGTAATCGTAGTCCGCAGGATGACTCCTACGAGCAGTACTTC. Translating it yields CASNRSPQDDSYEQYF.

This clonotype occurred many times. The genes are TRBV27 and TRBJ2-1, with D perhaps being TRBD1 or TRBD2 (5 bases each). V was shortened by 3 bases and J by 6 bases, with 15 bases between the two germline ends. Germline V CDR1 and CDR2: MNHEY, SMNVEV (reference sequence). The CDR3 consists of 15 residues. The CDR3 loop reads CASSFRDPRSNEQFF. The CDR3 DNA reads TGTGCCAGCAGTTTTCGGGACCCGAGATCCAATGAGCAGTTCTTC.